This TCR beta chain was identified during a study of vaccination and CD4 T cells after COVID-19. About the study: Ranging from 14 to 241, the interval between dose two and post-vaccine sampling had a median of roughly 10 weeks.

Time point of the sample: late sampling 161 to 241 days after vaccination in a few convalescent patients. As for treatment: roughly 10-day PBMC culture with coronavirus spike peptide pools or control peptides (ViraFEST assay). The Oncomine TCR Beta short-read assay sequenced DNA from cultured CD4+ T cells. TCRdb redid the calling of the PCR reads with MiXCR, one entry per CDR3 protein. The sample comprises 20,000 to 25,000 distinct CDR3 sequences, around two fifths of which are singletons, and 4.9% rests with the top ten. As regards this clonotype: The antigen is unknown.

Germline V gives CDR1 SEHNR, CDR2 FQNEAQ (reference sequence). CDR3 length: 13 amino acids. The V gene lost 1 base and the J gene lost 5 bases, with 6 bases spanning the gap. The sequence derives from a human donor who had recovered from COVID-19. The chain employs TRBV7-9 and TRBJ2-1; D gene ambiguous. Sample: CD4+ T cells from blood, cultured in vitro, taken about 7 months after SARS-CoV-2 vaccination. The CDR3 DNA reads TGTGCCAGCAGCTTAGGTGGACACAATGAGCAGTTCTTC. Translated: CASSLGGHNEQFF.